The 30 T cell receptor beta chains in this list originate from one sample, sequenced in a study of shared clonotypes between healthy human individuals (dated by TCRdb to 2020 to 2022). The library was prepared using the immunoSEQ multiplex PCR assay. The table was pulled from immuneACCESS by TCRdb, which kept in-frame rearrangements only. Such tables lose some clones; where checked, under half of the loss comes from unresolved V genes, and the rest has no known cause. This sample lists about 2.3 million clones; roughly 90% were detected once. The ten largest clones represent around 0.4% of the sample. The specimen was naive CD4+ T cells from PBMCs. The sample's cell subset or site, from its label and the paper: CD45RA+ positively selected. The receptors come from a man in his late teens or twenties in good health. Some clones in this sample may be carry-over from other donors' samples.

CDR3: CASSGLAGNTGELFF. CDR3 bases: TGCGCCAGCAGTGGACTAGCGGGAAACACCGGGGAGCTGTTTTTT. The V and J genes are TRBV4-3 and TRBJ2-2; 12 nucleotides agree with TRBD2. The CDR3 consists of 15 residues. Germline V gene sequence: CDR1 LGHNA, CDR2 YSLEER. The V gene end was trimmed by 6 bases and the J gene end by 2 bases; junction bases not matched to a gene: 1.

This clone came up once. This chain connects TRBV6-5 to TRBJ2-1, with 10 positions matching TRBD1. Germline values: CDR1 MNHEY, CDR2 SVGAGI. The CDR3 totals 13 residues. Trimming cost V 8 bases and J 10 bases; bases outside gene matches: 8. CDR3 residues: CASGGTGVGEQFF. Written as DNA, the CDR3 is TGTGCCAGCGGCGGGACAGGGGTTGGGGAGCAGTTCTTC.

This clone has more than one count but fewer than ten. Other DNA sequences in the sample encode the same CDR3. The chain uses TRBV2 and TRBJ2-1; D remains unclear. In germline, CDR1 is SNHLY, CDR2 FYNNEI. The CDR3 is 12 amino acids. V lost 7 bases to trimming and J lost 4 bases, with 8 bases between them. CDR3 bases: TGTGCCAGCACACCAGGATACAATGAGCAGTTCTTC. Translated: CASTPGYNEQFF.

About this clone: Other DNA sequences in the sample encode the same CDR3. J is TRBJ1-2 and V is TRBV6-4, with TRBD1 matching 9 bases. This CDR3 spans 14 amino acids. V shed 5 bases and J 5 bases; nucleotides not matched to a gene: 6. Germline CDR1 is MRHNA and CDR2 is SNTAGT. The CDR3 reads CASSPGTGPYGYTF. CDR3 DNA sequence: TGTGCCAGCAGTCCCGGGACAGGGCCATATGGCTACACCTTC.

Worth noting for this clone: Other DNA sequences of this sample code for an identical CDR3. This chain links TRBV4-1 with TRBJ2-5; D is unresolved. Germline CDR1 is MGHRA and CDR2 is YSYEKL. This CDR3 contains 12 residues. Trimming shortened V by 0 bases and J by 5 bases, and 4 bases separated the two germline ends. The CDR3 nucleotides read TGCGCCAGCAGCCAAGATTTGGAGACCCAGTACTTC. As protein: CASSQDLETQYF.

The V call is TRBV19, the J call TRBJ2-2; 7 bases are a match to TRBD2. The V gene end was trimmed by 5 bases and the J gene end by 6 bases; junction bases not matched to a gene: 9. The CDR3 contains 15 residues. From germline, CDR1 is LNHDA and CDR2 SQIVND (reference sequence). The CDR3 protein is CASSLSLGGAGELFF. The CDR3 DNA is TGTGCCAGTAGTCTAAGTCTGGGGGGGGCCGGGGAGCTGTTTTTT. The complete variable domain, with remaining parts taken from reference TRBV19 and TRBJ2-2, reads DGGITQSPKYLFRKEGQNVTLSCEQNLNHDAMYWYRQDPGQGLRLIYYSQIVNDFQKGDIAEGYSVSREKKESFPLTVTSAQKNPTAFYLCASSLSLGGAGELFFGEGSRLTVL.

CDR3 nucleotide sequence: TGTGCCAGCAGTTGCGAGGTGACCAGGCGAGACACCATATATTTT. Its protein product is CASSCEVTRRDTIYF. V is TRBV6-5 and J is TRBJ1-3, with D hard to call. The V end lost 4 bases, the J end lost 8 bases, and 18 bases lay between the germline ends. CDR3 length: 15 residues. Germline lookup yields CDR1 MNHEY and CDR2 SVGAGI.

A few counts support this clone. The V gene is TRBV18, the J gene TRBJ1-1, with D unclear. The CDR3 contains 15 residues. CDR1 is KGHSH, CDR2 LQKENI, per germline. Deletions cut 2 bases from V and 1 base from J, with 11 bases between. CDR3 nucleotides: TGTGCCAGCTCACCAGGCAGGAGTGCGAACACTGAAGCTTTCTTT. It encodes CASSPGRSANTEAFF.

A note on this clone: Germline and junction disagree at one end, which may indicate a read error. The chain is built from TRBV28 and TRBJ2-7; D might be TRBD1 or TRBD2, each matching 5 bases. The germline gives CDR1 MDHEN, CDR2 SYDVKM. This CDR3 spans 13 amino acids. The DNA for the CDR3 is TGTGCCAGCAGCCTTCAAACTAGGGACGAGCGGTACTTC. Translated: CASSLQTRDERYF.

V is TRBV7-9 and J is TRBJ1-4; D gene uncertain. Germline CDR1 and CDR2: SEHNR and FQNEAQ (reference sequence). V was pared by 2 bases and J by 4 bases, with 11 bases between. The CDR3 consists of 15 residues. CDR3 loop: CASSLFLRSNEKLFF. The CDR3 DNA reads TGTGCCAGCAGCTTATTTTTAAGGAGTAATGAAAAACTGTTTTTT.

The J gene is TRBJ1-1, the V gene TRBV5-1; possibly TRBD1 for D (5 bases). Trimming shortened V by 0 bases and J by 1 base, and 10 bases separated the two germline ends. Germline V gene data show CDR1 as SGHRS and CDR2 as YFSETQ. The CDR3 contains 15 residues. CDR3: CASSLEGRRNTEAFF. In DNA form, the CDR3 reads TGCGCCAGCAGCTTGGAGGGGCGGAGGAACACTGAAGCTTTCTTT.

The rearrangement uses TRBV28 and TRBJ2-3, with D possibly TRBD1 on 6 matching bases. Germline V gives CDR1 MDHEN, CDR2 SYDVKM. Trimming removed 6 bases from V and 1 base from J, with 8 bases in between. CDR3 size: 13 residues. The CDR3 spells CASRRTGTDTQYF. CDR3 nucleotide sequence: TGTGCCAGCAGGAGGACAGGCACAGATACGCAGTATTTT.

This chain connects TRBV7-9 to TRBJ2-3; TRBD2 aligns across 7 bases. The junction had 4 bases not matched to a gene; V was cut back by 2 bases and J by 2 bases. Germline-derived CDR1 and CDR2 are SEHNR and FQNEAQ (reference sequence). This CDR3 spans 15 amino acids. This CDR3 is CASSLQGGVTDTQYF. CDR3 sequence (DNA): TGTGCCAGCAGCTTACAGGGAGGGGTCACAGATACGCAGTATTTT.

CDR3 amino acids: CASGFSTAARGYGETQYF. The CDR3, as DNA: TGTGCTAGTGGTTTCTCCACGGCGGCCAGGGGATACGGAGAGACCCAGTACTTC. This chain links TRBV12-5 with TRBJ2-5; D might be TRBD1 (6 bases). The CDR3 totals 18 residues. V lost 3 bases and J 4 bases, leaving 24 bases between the germline ends. The germline V gene encodes CDR1 LGHNT and CDR2 FRNRAP.

The chain combines TRBV4-1 with TRBJ1-2; perhaps TRBD1 as D (5 bases). The CDR3 totals 15 residues. Trimming stripped 0 bases from V and 5 bases from J, with 13 bases between. Germline V gene sequence: CDR1 MGHRA, CDR2 YSYEKL. The CDR3 nucleotides are TGCGCCAGCAGCCAAGATCCCGGGGCTAGATATGGCTACACCTTC. This gives the protein CASSQDPGARYGYTF.

V gene TRBV6-5 combines with J gene TRBJ2-1, with D tentatively TRBD2 (6 bases). This CDR3 comprises 16 residues. In germline, CDR1 is MNHEY, CDR2 SVGAGI. The V end was cut by 0 bases, the J end by 4 bases, with 13 bases between. CDR3 nucleotides: TGTGCCAGCAGTTACTCGACTGGCGGGGAATACAATGAGCAGTTCTTC. Its protein product is CASSYSTGGEYNEQFF.

The V call is TRBV20-1, the J call TRBJ1-1, with 7 bases that match TRBD1. J lost 8 bases, V lost 5 bases, and 5 bases had no gene match. The germline V gene encodes CDR1 DFQATT and CDR2 SNEGSKA (reference sequence). CDR3 length equals 11 residues. The CDR3 coding sequence is TGCAGTGCTCTCCGGGACAGAGAAGCTTTCTTT. It codes for CSALRDREAFF.

In its sample, this clone was seen once. The V gene is TRBV4-3, the J gene TRBJ2-3; 8 nucleotides align to TRBD2. CDR3 length: 15 amino acids. Trimming at V came to 3 bases and at J to 1 base, leaving 3 bases not matched to a gene. Per the germline V gene, CDR1 is LGHNA and CDR2 is YSLEER. CDR3 protein: CASSQTSARTDTQYF. The CDR3 region has the DNA TGCGCCAGCAGCCAGACTAGCGCACGCACAGATACGCAGTATTTT.

The chain employs TRBV5-1 and TRBJ1-1; 7 bases fit TRBD1. V was pared by 0 bases and J by 1 base, with 6 bases of the junction left unmatched. Germline loops: CDR1 SGHRS, CDR2 YFSETQ. The CDR3 totals 16 residues. Here the CDR3 reads CASSLGDSKPNTEAFF. The DNA of the CDR3 is TGCGCCAGCAGCTTGGGGGACAGTAAACCGAACACTGAAGCTTTCTTT.

This clone was observed once. The genes are TRBV30 and TRBJ2-2, with 7 positions matching TRBD2. The germline V gene has CDR1 GTSNPN and CDR2 SVGIG (reference sequence). The CDR3 length is 12 residues. V was clipped by 4 bases and J by 6 bases; unmatched bases: 2. The chain's CDR3 is CAWTRGAGELFF. CDR3 DNA: TGTGCCTGGACCCGGGGGGCCGGGGAGCTGTTTTTT.

V and J are TRBV6-1 and TRBJ1-5, with D tentatively TRBD1 (5 bases). This CDR3 contains 14 residues. V lost 3 bases, J lost 0 bases, and 6 bases lay in between. CDR1 is MNHNS and CDR2 is SASEGT in the germline V gene. The CDR3 loop is CASSETDSNQPQHF. CDR3 nucleotides: TGTGCCAGCAGTGAGACAGATAGCAATCAGCCCCAGCATTTT.

The V call is TRBV6-6, the J call TRBJ1-1; D perhaps matches TRBD1 (6 bases). The length of the CDR3 is 14 residues. The V end was cut by 4 bases, the J end by 0 bases, with 9 bases between. Germline-derived CDR1 and CDR2 are MNHNY and SVGAGI (reference sequence). CDR3 loop: CASSSQGLNTEAFF. The DNA of the CDR3 is TGTGCCAGCAGTTCCCAGGGGCTGAACACTGAAGCTTTCTTT.

CDR3 region: CASSLALGTYNEQFF. The CDR3, as DNA: TGTGCCAGCAGTTTAGCTCTGGGAACTTACAATGAGCAGTTCTTC. V and J are TRBV27 and TRBJ2-1; no definite D call. The V gene's germline CDR1 is MNHEY and CDR2 SMNVEV (reference sequence). This CDR3 contains 15 residues. The ends were cut back, 2 bases at V and 4 bases at J, with 12 bases in the middle.

The rearrangement joins TRBV7-3 to TRBJ1-1; D unclear. This CDR3 comprises 13 residues. Per the germline V gene, CDR1 is SGHTA and CDR2 is FQGTGA. The V end lost 5 bases, the J end lost 4 bases, and 11 bases lay between the germline ends. The CDR3 reads CASSARPVTEAFF. CDR3 nucleotides: TGTGCCAGCAGCGCCCGGCCCGTCACTGAAGCTTTCTTT.

The V and J genes are TRBV5-1 and TRBJ2-7; the D gene could be TRBD1 or TRBD2 (7 bases each). The V and J ends lost 2 bases and 0 bases respectively, with 12 bases between them. The CDR3 has 15 residues. Per germline, CDR1 SGHRS and CDR2 YFSETQ. This chain's CDR3 is CASSFQGGNSYEQYF. CDR3 DNA: TGCGCCAGCAGCTTCCAGGGGGGGAACTCCTACGAGCAGTACTTC. The entire variable domain, with the rest obtained from reference TRBV5-1 and TRBJ2-7, is as follows: KAGVTQTPRYLIKTRGQQVTLSCSPISGHRSVSWYQQTPGQGLQFLFEYFSETQRNKGNFPGRFSGRQFSNSRSEMNVSTLELGDSALYLCASSFQGGNSYEQYFGPGTRLTVT.

The chain carries TRBV28 and TRBJ1-2; D remains ambiguous. The V and J ends lost 3 bases and 8 bases respectively, with 16 bases between them. Germline lookup yields CDR1 MDHEN and CDR2 SYDVKM. This CDR3 contains 14 residues. DNA of the CDR3: TGTGCCAGCAGTTTTTTTCGGGCTCGAGGAGGCTACACCTTC. The encoded protein is CASSFFRARGGYTF.

The V gene is TRBV7-3, the J gene TRBJ2-1; a weak D match, TRBD1 (5 bases). Trimming removed 5 bases at V and 0 bases at J, with 17 bases between. Germline CDR1 reads SGHTA; CDR2 reads FQGTGA. There are 17 residues in the CDR3. The CDR3: CASSGADKLSSYNEQFF. The CDR3 DNA reads TGTGCCAGCAGCGGGGCGGACAAGCTCAGCTCCTACAATGAGCAGTTCTTC.

This chain uses TRBV5-4 with TRBJ2-3, with TRBD2 matching 12 bases. Trimming at V came to 4 bases and at J to 2 bases, leaving 8 bases not matched to a gene. Per germline, CDR1 SGHNT and CDR2 YYREEE (reference sequence). The CDR3 contains 17 residues. The CDR3 nucleotides are TGTGCCAGCAGCCCTGGGACTAGCGGGTTAATCACAGATACGCAGTATTTT. Its protein product is CASSPGTSGLITDTQYF. The whole variable domain, remainder taken from reference TRBV5-4 and TRBJ2-3, is ETGVTQSPTHLIKTRGQQVTLRCSSQSGHNTVSWYQQALGQGPQFIFQYYREEENGRGNFPPRFSGLQFPNYSSELNVNALELDDSALYLCASSPGTSGLITDTQYFGPGTRLTVL.

The chain uses TRBV28 and TRBJ1-3; maybe TRBD1 (6 bases). Germline V gives CDR1 MDHEN, CDR2 SYDVKM. V shed 1 base and J shed 1 base, with 17 bases lying between them. This CDR3 contains 18 residues. The CDR3 bases are TGTGCCAGCAGTTTATCTCGACCGGGACAACCATCTGGAAACACCATATATTTT. Protein sequence: CASSLSRPGQPSGNTIYF.

V is TRBV5-1 and J is TRBJ1-4; D is uncertain. The CDR3 contains 14 residues. Germline lookup yields CDR1 SGHRS and CDR2 YFSETQ. V was shortened by 0 bases and J by 7 bases, with 10 bases between the two germline ends. CDR3 region: CASSLAEITEKLFF. CDR3 DNA: TGCGCCAGCAGCTTGGCAGAGATAACTGAAAAACTGTTTTTT.